This T cell receptor (beta chain) derives from a study of cytomegalovirus exposure and HLA in healthy donors. Study-level background: The same platform as the approximately 670 first-cohort repertoires was used for the 130 or so validation repertoires, a later analysis reported.

Assay used: immunoSEQ multiplex PCR; TCRdb lists only in-frame clones, some missing. The sample records 85,000 to 120,000 clones, about 95% being singletons. Trimming removed 1 base from V and 6 bases from J, with 5 bases in between. Looked up from germline, CDR1 is SEHNR and CDR2 is FQNEAQ (reference sequence). The CDR3 spans 12 residues. The genes are TRBV7-9 and TRBJ2-3, with D tentatively TRBD2 (5 bases). The origin of this receptor is a woman between 18 and 30 years old in good health and CMV-seronegative. The specimen sequenced was PBMCs. The CDR3 sequence: CASSLGEDTQYF. DNA for the CDR3: TGTGCCAGCAGCTTAGGGGAGGATACGCAGTATTTT.